This note documents a single TCR beta chain sequence. This clone was picked up a small number of times. What this receptor recognizes is not known. Base qualities are not provided; no much larger clone lies one nucleotide away. The sample comes from a study of cytomegalovirus exposure and HLA in healthy donors (dated by TCRdb to about 2017). Regarding the complete study: An earlier analysis of about 530 of the donors reported over 250 Gb of sequence data and 95 million to 120 million unique TCR beta sequences obtained from about 200 million T cells. A later analysis re-analyzed previously published TCR beta repertoires from 600 to 850 donors and added high-resolution HLA genotyping to study TCR occurrence patterns. An early release covering roughly 600 HLA-typed donors comprised about 310 gigabases of sequencing data and around 80 million unique TCR sequences. All discovery cohort repertoires had been generated using a single sequencing platform. Donor age, sex, ethnicity and CMV serostatus were collected together with the repertoire data. A separate validation cohort of approximately 120 different subjects was used in addition to the roughly 720-subject first cohort. HLA typing included class I and class II loci at four-digit resolution. Several DR-DQ haplotypes were handled as single units for association and clustering because linkage in the cohort was strong. High-throughput TCR immunosequencing, statistical association of individual TCRs with disease status, and machine learning were combined to predict cytomegalovirus infection status. An earlier analysis of 500 to 750 of the donors applied high-throughput TCR beta sequencing to assess whether each TCR beta V gene segment acted as functional or pseudogenic. Among about 410 genotyped donors of the cohort, an average of about 240,000 unique TCR beta nucleotide sequences was sequenced per donor, of which about 19% were non-productive. The study aimed to test whether cataloging public T cell receptors could reveal signatures of past pathogen exposure. Rather than drawing on any new phenotypic data, the later analysis identified candidate immune exposures from TCR beta sequences and the way those sequences occurred across donors. The number of donors typed differed by locus, with roughly 620-630 for A, B, C, DRB1 and DQB1, approximately 500 for DQA1, 600 to 610 for DPA1, and roughly 450 for DPB1. Genome-wide SNP genotypes for about 55% of the roughly 670 donors were used in a later genetic analysis, which treated that subset as a discovery cohort. The genetic ancestry cluster associated with self-reported Caucasian donors included over 65% of the 398 genotyped donors. The study profiled the T cell repertoires of approximately 700 subjects by immunosequencing and related them to cytomegalovirus serostatus.

Overall study results and their limits: Presence/absence analyses assumed roughly uniform sequencing depth across donors, an assumption that may not hold. Most TCR sequences were observed very rarely across donors, whereas some public TCRs were present in many individuals. According to the authors, the approach could potentially be generalized to other disease states and immunological phenotypes. Some IMGT-functional V segments, including TRBV6-2 and TRBV6-3, could not be distinguished by the 87-base-pair reads and were therefore excluded. According to a later analysis, TCR association rates differed among HLA loci, with DRB1 alleles showing the most associated TCRs and HLA-C alleles showing the fewest. When HLA alleles, especially DR and DQ, strongly co-occurred, TCR associations were difficult to assign to individual alleles. Compared with equally common non-associated chains, HLA-associated TCR beta chains in a later analysis were more clonally expanded and had lower generation probabilities. V-gene and J-gene trimming of TCR beta chains was associated with a missense DCLRE1C variant in a later genetic analysis, and the association was replicated in an independent cohort. The study gave a list of more than 150 TCR beta chains associated with cytomegalovirus. The earlier analysis of 587 of the donors excluded 15 to 20 rarely observed V segments, including chromosome 9 orphons, because counts were too low. Linkage disequilibrium might explain the correlated functional status among segregating V segments, but an unknown experimental factor could not be excluded. According to a later analysis, parvovirus B19, influenza, CMV and Epstein-Barr virus appeared linked to several top co-occurrence clusters. In vitro tests confirmed that a few of the cytomegalovirus-associated TCR beta chains recognize cytomegalovirus antigens. This cohort had only TCR beta chains sequenced, and the lack of alpha or paired-chain data limited which features could be detected. A later analysis found that most CMV-associated TCR beta chains appeared HLA-restricted, with HLA associations seemingly driven largely by CMV exposure. An earlier analysis of approximately 540 of the donors showed that most TCR beta V segments appeared in productive rearrangements either about 87% or about 30% of the time, which broadly matched IMGT annotations. HLA typing was unavailable for some donors at each locus, so association tests used only the typed subset. The classifier was reported to diagnose cytomegalovirus status with high specificity and sensitivity in both the original cohort and the validation cohort. A further reported finding was that TCR beta sequences accurately predicted the HLA-A and HLA-B alleles for most subjects in the first cohort. A later genetic analysis reported fewer N-insertions in productive TCRs among donors in an Asian-associated ancestry cluster than the roughly 650-donor mean. For the cohort, immune exposure information was limited to CMV serostatus. A group of highly shared sequence variants was considered likely to be a technical artifact of the sequencing pipeline. At a false discovery rate of 0.05, a later analysis linked about 16,000 TCR beta sequences to specific HLA alleles.

The library was prepared using the immunoSEQ multiplex PCR assay. For the multiplex PCR, a mixture combining 60 forward primers for TCR Vbeta segments and 13 reverse primers for TCR Jbeta segments was used. The CDR3 region of rearranged TCR beta genes was amplified from genomic DNA with a multiplex PCR assay. The Illumina HiSeq System was used to sequence the amplified TCR beta libraries as 87-base-pair reads. The study's processing was this. In a later analysis, 70 million to 95 million unique TCR beta chains were counted across the approximately 670 repertoires, and about 10 million of these chains were shared by at least two donors. Raw reads were error-corrected and collapsed into unique sequences by a nearest-neighbor algorithm in which closely related sequences were merged to remove PCR and sequencing errors. V, D and J gene segments were assigned by aligning CDR3 sequences to IMGT reference sequences. For a sequence to be retained, a match of at least six nucleotides was required to both a V gene segment and a J gene segment. A rearrangement counted as productive if the CDR3 had no stop codons and remained in frame with V and J, and every other rearrangement counted as non-productive. Following IMGT convention, CDR3 was defined as the stretch from the second conserved V-encoded cysteine up to the conserved J-encoded phenylalanine. The earlier analysis of approximately 590 of the donors excluded any sequence lacking an unambiguous match to a single V gene segment. In an earlier analysis of some 590 of the donors, V segments were called functional above 56.7% productive rearrangements and were called segregating when the between-donor standard deviation exceeded 5%. A statistical classification framework was developed to diagnose cytomegalovirus status using the catalog of TCR beta chain sequences. In a later analysis, V and J genes were assigned by comparing TCR nucleotide sequences against IMGT/GENE-DB human TR gene sequences. A later analysis assigned CDR3 sequences and most-parsimonious VDJ recombination scenarios with the TCRdist pipeline. A later analysis defined each TCR beta chain by its CDR3 amino acid sequence plus V-gene family, and excluded reads lacking a unique V-gene family. To address suspected cross-contamination and a sequencing artifact, a later analysis removed 550 to 750 highly shared, low-generation-probability nucleotide sequences. In a later analysis, a clonal expansion index was calculated for each public chain from normalized within-repertoire ranks of inferred template counts. In a later analysis, generation probabilities were computed using a VDJ recombination model fitted to out-of-frame rearrangements, and the results were checked against IGoR. A later analysis scored TCR-TCR, TCR-HLA and TCR-CMV co-occurrence with hypergeometric tests, applying a repertoire-size bias correction to TCR pairs. To estimate false discovery rates, a later analysis permuted the HLA or CMV assignments 20 times. In a later analysis, co-occurring TCRs were grouped using DBSCAN, and TCRdist sequence similarity was added for clustering within HLA-allele-positive subsets. Repertoires with fewer than 30,000 or more than 120,000 public chains, plus five repertoires with anomalous nucleotide sharing, were excluded from co-occurrence clustering. TCRdb stores this immuneACCESS table with in-frame sequences only. Part of the clones is absent; in the studies checked, under half of the shortfall reflects unresolved V genes, and no reason is known for the rest. Clonal size and the V and J genes are those of that table, whereas D and trimming came from the DNA. This sample lists over 60,000 clones; about 81% were detected once. 9.5% to 15% of the sample is taken by the ten largest.

CDR1 LGHNA and CDR2 YSLEER are derived from the germline V gene. The V and J ends are trimmed by 4 bases and 2 bases, leaving 12 bases between them. The CDR3 goes from the cysteine to the phenylalanine over 15 residues. Left in the record is the CDR3 DNA by itself, 45 bases read in frame from the first base. The cohort was made up of roughly 670 healthy bone marrow donors. At the time of sampling, every cohort member was nominally healthy, though immune exposures that went unrecorded were likely present. The donor tested CMV seronegative, placing the donor among the 352 seronegative members of the cohort. Every donor gave a peripheral blood sample, and the peripheral blood mononuclear cells from that sample were used for TCR beta sequencing. The Qiagen DNeasy Blood Extraction Kit was used to extract genomic DNA from the blood cell samples.

Here the chain combines TRBV4-3 and TRBJ1-5, with TRBD1 perhaps the D gene, on 6 matching bases. This clonotype originated in a man in his sixties or seventies in good health and CMV-seronegative. Sequencing input: PBMCs. DNA sequence: TGCGCCAGCAGCCCAATGGCAGGGGGCAATCAGCCCCAGCATTTT. Translated, it reads CASSPMAGGNQPQHF.